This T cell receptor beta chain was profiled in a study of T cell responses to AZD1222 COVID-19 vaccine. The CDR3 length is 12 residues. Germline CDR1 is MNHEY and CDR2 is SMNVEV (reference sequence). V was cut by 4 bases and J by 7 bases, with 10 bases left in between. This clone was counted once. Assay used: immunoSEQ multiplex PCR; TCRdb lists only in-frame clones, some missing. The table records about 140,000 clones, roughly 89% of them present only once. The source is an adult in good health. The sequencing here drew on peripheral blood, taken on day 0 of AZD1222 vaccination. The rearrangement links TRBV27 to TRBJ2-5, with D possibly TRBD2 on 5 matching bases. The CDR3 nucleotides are TGTGCCAGCAGTTGGCCTGGAGGGACCCAGTACTTC. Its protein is CASSWPGGTQYF.